One T cell receptor beta chain is described in this entry. Its antigen is as yet unknown. People who had autoimmune disease history or systemic immunosuppression were excluded. This sample was included in a study of OX40 agonist ivuxolimab in advanced cancers. Study at large: The diagnoses of dose-escalation patients were hepatocellular carcinoma, melanoma, renal cell or head and neck cancer. Prior anti-PD-1, anti-PD-L1 or anti-CTLA-4 therapy did not bar entry, and more than 35% had some.

Libraries were prepared by immunoSEQ multiplex PCR; TCRdb keeps only in-frame clonotypes and omits some of them. The sample shows around 70,000 clones, 88% of them seen only once. Germline loops: CDR1 SGDLS, CDR2 YYNGEE. This CDR3 is built from 14 residues. Trimming removed 4 bases at V and 1 base at J, with 10 bases between. Findings and caveats of the study: Within 6 weeks, CD4+ and CD8+ blood T cells expanded clonally at 0.1 to 3.0 mg/kg.

Sequences were derived from CD4+ or CD8+ T cells sorted from blood, sampled in a trial of the OX40 agonist ivuxolimab. This TCR was recovered from an adult with an advanced solid tumor such as melanoma, head and neck, liver or kidney cancer. The chain has TRBV9 and TRBJ2-3, with D unclear. CDR3 in DNA: TGTGCCAGCAGCCCAACCCCCCGCACAGATACGCAGTATTTT. Amino acids: CASSPTPRTDTQYF.